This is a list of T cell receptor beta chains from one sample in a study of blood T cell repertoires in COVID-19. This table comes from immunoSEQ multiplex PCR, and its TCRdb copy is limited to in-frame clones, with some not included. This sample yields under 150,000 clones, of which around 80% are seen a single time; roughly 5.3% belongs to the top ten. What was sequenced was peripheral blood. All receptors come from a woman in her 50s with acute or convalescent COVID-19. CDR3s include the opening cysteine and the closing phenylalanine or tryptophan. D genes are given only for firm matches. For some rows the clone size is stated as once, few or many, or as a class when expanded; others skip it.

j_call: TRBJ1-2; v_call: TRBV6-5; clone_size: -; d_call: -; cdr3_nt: TGTGCCAGCAAGACGGGGTACTATGGCTACACCTTC; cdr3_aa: CASKTGYYGYTF
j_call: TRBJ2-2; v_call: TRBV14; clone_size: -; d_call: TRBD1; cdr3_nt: TGTGCCAGCAGCCAAGATTATGTAGGGACAGGGACCGTAACCGGGGAGCTGTTTTTT; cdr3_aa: CASSQDYVGTGTVTGELFF
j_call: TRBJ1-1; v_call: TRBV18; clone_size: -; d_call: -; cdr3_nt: TGTGCCAGCTCACCGGGGACACCGAACACTGAAGCTTTCTTT; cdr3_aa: CASSPGTPNTEAFF
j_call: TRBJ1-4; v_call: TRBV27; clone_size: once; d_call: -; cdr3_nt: TGTGCCAGCAGTCCCTACCAACAGTCAACTAATGAAAAACTGTTTTTT; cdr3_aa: CASSPYQQSTNEKLFF
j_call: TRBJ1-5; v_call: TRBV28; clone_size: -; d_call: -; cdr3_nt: TGTGCCAGCGAGGAGTCCAATCAGCCCCAGCATTTT; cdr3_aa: CASEESNQPQHF
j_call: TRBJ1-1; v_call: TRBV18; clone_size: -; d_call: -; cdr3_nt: TGTGCCAGCTCACCGGGGCAGGAAGCTTTCTTT; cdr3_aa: CASSPGQEAFF
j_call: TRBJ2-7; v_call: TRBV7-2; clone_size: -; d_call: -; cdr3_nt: TGTGCCAGCAGCTTAGCGAGGCCGGACGAGCAGTACTTC; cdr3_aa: CASSLARPDEQYF
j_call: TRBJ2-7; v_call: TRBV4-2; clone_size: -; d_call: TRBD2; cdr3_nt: TGTGCCAGCAGCCCTAATCCGGGCCCGGGGGGAGACGAGCAGTACTTC; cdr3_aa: CASSPNPGPGGDEQYF
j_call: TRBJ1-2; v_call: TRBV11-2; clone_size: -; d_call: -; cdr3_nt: TGTGCCAGCAGCTTAGTGACAGATGGCTACACCTTC; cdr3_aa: CASSLVTDGYTF
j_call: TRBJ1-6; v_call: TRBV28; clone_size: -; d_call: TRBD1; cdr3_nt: TGTGCCAGCAGTTTACTAGGGGGGACAGATAATTCACCCCTCCACTTT; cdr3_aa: CASSLLGGTDNSPLHF
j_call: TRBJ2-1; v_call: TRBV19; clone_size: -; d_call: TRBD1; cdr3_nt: TGTGCCAGTAGGGGAGAAGGACAGGGCCTCAATGAGCAGTTCTTC; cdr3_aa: CASRGEGQGLNEQFF
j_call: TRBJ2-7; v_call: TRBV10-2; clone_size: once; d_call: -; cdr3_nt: TGCGCCAGCAGTGAGCCCGGACATTCCTACGAGCAGTACTTC; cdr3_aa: CASSEPGHSYEQYF
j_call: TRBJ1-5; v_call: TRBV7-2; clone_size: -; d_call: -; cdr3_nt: TGTGCCAGCAGCTTACAGGCGGGTCAGCCCCAGCATTTT; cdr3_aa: CASSLQAGQPQHF
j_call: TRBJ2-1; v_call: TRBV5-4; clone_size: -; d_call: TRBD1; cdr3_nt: TGTGCCAGCTTCCTACAGGGGGGTGGGGATGAGCAGTTCTTC; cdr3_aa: CASFLQGGGDEQFF
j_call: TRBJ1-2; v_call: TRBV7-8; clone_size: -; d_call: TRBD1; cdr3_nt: TGTGCCAGCAGCTTAGAGGACAGGGTGTCTGGCTACACCTTC; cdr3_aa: CASSLEDRVSGYTF
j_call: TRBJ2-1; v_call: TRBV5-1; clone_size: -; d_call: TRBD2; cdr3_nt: TGCGCCAGCAGCTCGACTAGCGGGGAGTACAATGAGCAGTTCTTC; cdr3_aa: CASSSTSGEYNEQFF
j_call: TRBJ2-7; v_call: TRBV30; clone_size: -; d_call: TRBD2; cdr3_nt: TGTGCCTGGAATGTGGGGGGAGGGATCCCCTACGAGCAGTACTTC; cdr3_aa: CAWNVGGGIPYEQYF
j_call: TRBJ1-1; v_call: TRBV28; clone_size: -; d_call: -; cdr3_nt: TGTGCCAGCAGCTACGCACAGGGGAACACTGAAGCTTTCTTT; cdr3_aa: CASSYAQGNTEAFF
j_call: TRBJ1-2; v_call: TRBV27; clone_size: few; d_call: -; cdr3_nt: TGTGCCAGCAGCCCTATGATAGGAGCTACGGGCGGGACGGCCGGTTATCGCTACACCTTC; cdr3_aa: CASSPMIGATGGTAGYRYTF
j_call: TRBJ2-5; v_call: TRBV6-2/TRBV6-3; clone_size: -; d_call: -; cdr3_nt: TGTGCCAGCAGTGCAGGGTCCGAGACCCAGTACTTC; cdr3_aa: CASSAGSETQYF
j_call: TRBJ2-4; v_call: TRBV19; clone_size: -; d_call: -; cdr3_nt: TGTGCCAGTAGTATGAGGGGGGCCAAAAACATTCAGTACTTC; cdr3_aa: CASSMRGAKNIQYF
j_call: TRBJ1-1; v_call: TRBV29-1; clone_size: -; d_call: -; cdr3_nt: TGCAGCGTTGATAACCCCAGGGGAAAGAACACTGAAGCTTTCTTT; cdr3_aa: CSVDNPRGKNTEAFF
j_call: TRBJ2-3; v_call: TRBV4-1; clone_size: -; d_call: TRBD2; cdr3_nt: TGCGCCAGCAGCCCCGGACTAGCGGGGCTCACAGATACGCAGTATTTT; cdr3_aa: CASSPGLAGLTDTQYF
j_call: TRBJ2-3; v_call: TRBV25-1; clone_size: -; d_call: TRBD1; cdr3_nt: TGTGCCAGCAGTGAATATTCGGGACAGGGAACAGATACGCAGTATTTT; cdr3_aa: CASSEYSGQGTDTQYF
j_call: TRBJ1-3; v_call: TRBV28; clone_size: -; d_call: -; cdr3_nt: TGTGCCGCCAGGGAATCCGGAAACACCATATATTTT; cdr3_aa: CAARESGNTIYF
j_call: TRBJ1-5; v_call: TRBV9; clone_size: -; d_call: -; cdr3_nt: TGTGCCACGAGAGGTCATAAGAGCAATCAGCCCCAGCATTTT; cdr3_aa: CATRGHKSNQPQHF
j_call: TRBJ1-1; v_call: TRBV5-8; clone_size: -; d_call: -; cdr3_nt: TGTGCCAGCAACATCCTGCGGACTGAAGCTTTCTTT; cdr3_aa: CASNILRTEAFF
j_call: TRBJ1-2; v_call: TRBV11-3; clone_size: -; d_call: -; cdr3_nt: TGTGCCAGCAGCTACCCGAAACAGGGAAACTATGGCTACACCTTC; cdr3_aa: CASSYPKQGNYGYTF
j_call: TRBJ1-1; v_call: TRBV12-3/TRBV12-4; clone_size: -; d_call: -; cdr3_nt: TGTGCCAGCAGTTTTATTATGACTGAAGCTTTCTTT; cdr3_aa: CASSFIMTEAFF
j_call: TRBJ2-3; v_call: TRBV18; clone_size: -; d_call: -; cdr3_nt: TGTGCCAGCTCACTAAATGAGGGGGCAGATACGCAGTATTTT; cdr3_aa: CASSLNEGADTQYF
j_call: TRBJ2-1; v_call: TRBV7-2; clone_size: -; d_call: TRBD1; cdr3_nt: TGTGCCAGCAGCCCTGGACAGGGGGGAGATGAGCAGTTCTTC; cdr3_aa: CASSPGQGGDEQFF
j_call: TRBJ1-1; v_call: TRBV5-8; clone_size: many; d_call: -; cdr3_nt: TGTGCCAGCAGCTTGGAAGGCGGCAGGGCCATCGGTGAAGCTTTCTTT; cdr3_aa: CASSLEGGRAIGEAFF
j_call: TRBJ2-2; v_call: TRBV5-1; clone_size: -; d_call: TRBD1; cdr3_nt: TGCGCCAGCAGCCCCCAGGGACAGGGGGCGTTCGGGGAGCTGTTTTTT; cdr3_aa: CASSPQGQGAFGELFF
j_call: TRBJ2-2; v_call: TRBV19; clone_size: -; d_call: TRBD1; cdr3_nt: TGTGCCAGTAGGATACAGGGGGAAACCGGGGAGCTGTTTTTT; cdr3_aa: CASRIQGETGELFF
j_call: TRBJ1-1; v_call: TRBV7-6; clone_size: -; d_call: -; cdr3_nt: TGTGCCAGCAGCTTGTATGGCAACACTGAAGCTTTCTTT; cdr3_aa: CASSLYGNTEAFF
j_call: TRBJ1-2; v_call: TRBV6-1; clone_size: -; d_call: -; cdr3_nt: TGTGCCAGCAGTGAAGGGTCAGCAGGGTACTATGGCTACACCTTC; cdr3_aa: CASSEGSAGYYGYTF
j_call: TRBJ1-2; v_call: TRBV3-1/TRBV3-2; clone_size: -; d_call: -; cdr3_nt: TGTGCCAGCAGCCATCGAACGGGTGGCTACACCTTC; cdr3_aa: CASSHRTGGYTF
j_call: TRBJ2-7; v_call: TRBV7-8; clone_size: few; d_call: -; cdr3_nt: TGTGCCAGCAGCTTAGAATGGGGGGGCGTAACTTACGAGCAGTACTTC; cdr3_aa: CASSLEWGGVTYEQYF
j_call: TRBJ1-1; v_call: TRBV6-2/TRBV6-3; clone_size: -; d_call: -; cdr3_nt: TGTGCCAGCAGTTACTCTGCAGGCTTTGAAGCTTTCTTT; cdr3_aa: CASSYSAGFEAFF
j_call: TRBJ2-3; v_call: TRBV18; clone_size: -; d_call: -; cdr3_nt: TGTGCCAGCTCACCTGGCCCACGGGGCACAGATACGCAGTATTTT; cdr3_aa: CASSPGPRGTDTQYF
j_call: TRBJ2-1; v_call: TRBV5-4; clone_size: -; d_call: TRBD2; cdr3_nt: TGTGCCAGCAGCTTGCCCCCTAGCGGGGCCTACAATGAGCAGTTCTTC; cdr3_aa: CASSLPPSGAYNEQFF
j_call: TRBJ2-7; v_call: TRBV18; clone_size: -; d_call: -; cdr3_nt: TGTGCCAGCTCACCCCCACAAGGGGTCTACGAGCAGTACTTC; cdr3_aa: CASSPPQGVYEQYF
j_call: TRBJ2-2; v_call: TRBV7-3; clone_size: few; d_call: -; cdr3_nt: TGTGCCAGCAGCCGAGAACAGTTCGGCGGGGAGCTGTTTTTT; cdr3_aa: CASSREQFGGELFF
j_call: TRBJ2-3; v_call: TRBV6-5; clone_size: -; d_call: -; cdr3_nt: TGTGCCAGCAGTCCGCCCACATTACCAGATACGCAGTATTTT; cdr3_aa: CASSPPTLPDTQYF
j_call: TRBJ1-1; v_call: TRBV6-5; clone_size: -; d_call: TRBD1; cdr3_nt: TGTGCCAGCAGCGCCCGGACAGGGAACACTGAAGCTTTCTTT; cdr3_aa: CASSARTGNTEAFF
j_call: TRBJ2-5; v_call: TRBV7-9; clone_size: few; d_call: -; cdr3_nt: TGTGCCAGCAGCTTAGTTGCAGTCCAAGAGACCCAGTACTTC; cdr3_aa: CASSLVAVQETQYF
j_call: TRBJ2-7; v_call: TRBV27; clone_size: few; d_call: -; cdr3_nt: TGTGCCATTGGCCGGGCAGGGGTCTACGAGCAGTACTTC; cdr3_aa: CAIGRAGVYEQYF
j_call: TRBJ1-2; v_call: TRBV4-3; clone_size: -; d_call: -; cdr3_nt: TGCGCCAGCAGCCAAGTAGACCTTCGGGGATCTGGCTACACCTTC; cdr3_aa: CASSQVDLRGSGYTF
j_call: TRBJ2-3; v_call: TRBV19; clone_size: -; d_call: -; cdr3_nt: TGTGCCAGTAGTATCCGTACGACGAGGATCGATACGCAGTATTTT; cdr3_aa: CASSIRTTRIDTQYF
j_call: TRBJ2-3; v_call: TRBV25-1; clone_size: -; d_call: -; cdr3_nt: TGTGCCAGCAGTCCCCGAGATACGCAGTATTTT; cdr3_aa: CASSPRDTQYF
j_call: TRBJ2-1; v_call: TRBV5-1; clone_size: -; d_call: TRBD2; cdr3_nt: TGCGCCAGCAGCTCGGAAGCTAGCGGGAGATACAATGAGCAGTTCTTC; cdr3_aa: CASSSEASGRYNEQFF
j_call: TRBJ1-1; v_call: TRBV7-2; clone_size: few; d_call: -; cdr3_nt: TGTGCCAGCAGCTCAGGAGGAGGGACTGAAGCTTTCTTT; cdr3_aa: CASSSGGGTEAFF
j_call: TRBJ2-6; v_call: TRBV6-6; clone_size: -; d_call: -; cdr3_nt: TGTGCCAGCAGTTACGAGAGGACTGGGGCCAACGTCCTGACTTTC; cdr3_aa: CASSYERTGANVLTF
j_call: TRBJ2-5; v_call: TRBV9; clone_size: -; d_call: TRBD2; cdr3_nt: TGTGCCAGCAGCGTAGCCATTGGAGGGACTAGCGGATTCCAAGAGACCCAGTACTTC; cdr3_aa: CASSVAIGGTSGFQETQYF
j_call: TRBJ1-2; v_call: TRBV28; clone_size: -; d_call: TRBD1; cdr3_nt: TGTGCCAGCGGGGACAGGGGGATTGGTGGCTACACCTTC; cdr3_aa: CASGDRGIGGYTF
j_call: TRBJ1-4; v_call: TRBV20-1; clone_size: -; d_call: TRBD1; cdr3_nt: TGCAGTGCTAGTCATTCGACAGGGGGGGAAAAACTGTTTTTT; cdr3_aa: CSASHSTGGEKLFF
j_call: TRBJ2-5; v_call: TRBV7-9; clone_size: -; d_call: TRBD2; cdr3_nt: TGTGCCAGCAGAGAGGGACTAGCGGGGATGGAGACCCAGTACTTC; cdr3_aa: CASREGLAGMETQYF